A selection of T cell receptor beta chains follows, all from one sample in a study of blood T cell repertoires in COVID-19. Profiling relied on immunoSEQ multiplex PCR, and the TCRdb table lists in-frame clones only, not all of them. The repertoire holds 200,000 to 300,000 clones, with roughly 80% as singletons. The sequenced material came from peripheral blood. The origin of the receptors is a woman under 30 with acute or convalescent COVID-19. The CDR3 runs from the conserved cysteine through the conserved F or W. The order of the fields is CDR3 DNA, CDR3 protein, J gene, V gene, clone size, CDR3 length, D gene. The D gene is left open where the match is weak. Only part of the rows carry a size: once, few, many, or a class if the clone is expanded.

TGTGCCAGCAGTCTAGCGGGAGGGGCTAACAATGAGCAGTTCTTC	CASSLAGGANNEQFF	TRBJ2-1	TRBV9	-	15	TRBD2
TGTGCCAGCAGCTTTGTGGGGCGGAGGGGCGAGGGCACTGAAGCTTTCTTT	CASSFVGRRGEGTEAFF	TRBJ1-1	TRBV5-8	-	17	-
TGTGCCAGCAGCGTTAGCGGGAGGCACACCGGGGAGCTGTTTTTT	CASSVSGRHTGELFF	TRBJ2-2	TRBV9	-	15	TRBD2
TGTGCCAGTAGTATAGCTTGGCAGGGGTTAAGCAATCAGCCCCAGCATTTT	CASSIAWQGLSNQPQHF	TRBJ1-5	TRBV19	once	17	-
TGTGCCAGCAGCTCATGGGGACTAGCGGGACGCACAGATACGCAGTATTTT	CASSSWGLAGRTDTQYF	TRBJ2-3	TRBV28	-	17	TRBD2
TGCAGCGTTGAGTCGTCGGGTGGAGAGCAGTACTTC	CSVESSGGEQYF	TRBJ2-7	TRBV29-1	-	12	-
TGCGCCAGCAGCCTCGGACTAGCCCAGAACTACGAGCAGTACTTC	CASSLGLAQNYEQYF	TRBJ2-7	TRBV4-3	-	15	TRBD2
TGTGCCAGTAGGGGGGGCGGGAGCTCCTACAATGAGCAGTTCTTC	CASRGGGSSYNEQFF	TRBJ2-1	TRBV19	-	15	-
TGTGCCAGTTCAACCTCCGGGACAGGGCCCTACGAGCAGTACTTC	CASSTSGTGPYEQYF	TRBJ2-7	TRBV28	-	15	TRBD1
TGTGCCAGCAGCCAAGATCCGGGTGGGGCGAACTATGGCTACACCTTC	CASSQDPGGANYGYTF	TRBJ1-2	TRBV3-1/TRBV3-2	-	16	-
TGCGCCAGCAGTGAGGCTACGAACACCGGGGAGCTGTTTTTT	CASSEATNTGELFF	TRBJ2-2	TRBV10-2	-	14	-
TGTGCCAGCAGTTACCACACTAACCCCCCCTACGAGCAGTACTTC	CASSYHTNPPYEQYF	TRBJ2-7	TRBV6-5	-	15	-
TGTGCCAGCACCATCGGACAAGCCTACGAGCAGTACTTC	CASTIGQAYEQYF	TRBJ2-7	TRBV5-6	-	13	-
TGTGCCAGCAGCCGACAGGGGGACACTGAAGCTTTCTTT	CASSRQGDTEAFF	TRBJ1-1	TRBV7-2	few	13	TRBD1
TGTGCCAGCACTGAGGGGGGACTAGGAACGTATGGCTACACCTTC	CASTEGGLGTYGYTF	TRBJ1-2	TRBV2	-	15	-
TGTGCCAGCAGTTCCGTAGATCAGCCCCAGCATTTT	CASSSVDQPQHF	TRBJ1-5	TRBV28	-	12	-
TGCGCCAGCGGGCCCTCGGACAGCCAGAACACTGAAGCTTTCTTT	CASGPSDSQNTEAFF	TRBJ1-1	TRBV5-1	-	15	-
TGTGCCAGTAGTAGTGAGGGTAGATCTCAAGAGACCCAGTACTTC	CASSSEGRSQETQYF	TRBJ2-5	TRBV19	-	15	-
TGTGCCAGCCTGGGACAGGGGCCGGAAAAACTGTTTTTT	CASLGQGPEKLFF	TRBJ1-4	TRBV28	few	13	TRBD1
TGTGCCAGCAGCCAAGCCCGGGGGGAGCTGTTTTTT	CASSQARGELFF	TRBJ2-2	TRBV3-1/TRBV3-2	-	12	-
TGTGCCAGCAGCCAAGATGTGGGGGGGACCTATAATTCACCCCTCCACTTT	CASSQDVGGTYNSPLHF	TRBJ1-6	TRBV3-1/TRBV3-2	-	17	-
TGTGCCAGCAGATTAAGCGGGCAAGAGACCCAGTACTTC	CASRLSGQETQYF	TRBJ2-5	TRBV11-2	-	13	-
TGTGCCAGCAGTATGTCAGGGGGCTTAAATGAGCAGTTCTTC	CASSMSGGLNEQFF	TRBJ2-1	TRBV25-1	-	14	TRBD1